The rows below give T cell receptor beta chains drawn from one sample of a study of early T cells in non-severe SARS-CoV-2 infection. One entry per CDR3 protein results from TCRdb running MiXCR on the 5' RACE reads. The sample holds more than 70,000 distinct CDR3 sequences; about 10% are singletons and the top ten take about 12%. The material sequenced was whole blood, taken at baseline. The receptor source for this set is an adult who was a healthcare worker with PCR-confirmed SARS-CoV-2 infection or an uninfected control (not recorded which). The CDR3 runs from the conserved cysteine through the conserved F or W. A D gene is named only where the DNA matches it firmly. Size values are once, few and many counts, or a class for expanded clones, and some rows have none.

DNA: TGTGCCAGCAGCCAAGGACAGGGGGGCCAAGAGACCCAGTACTTC
CDR3: CASSQGQGGQETQYF
V: TRBV4-2
size: few
D: TRBD1
J: TRBJ2-5

DNA: TGTGCCAGCAGTTACGGACAGCTTAGCAATCAGCCCCAGCATTTT
CDR3: CASSYGQLSNQPQHF
V: TRBV6-2/TRBV6-3
size: -
D: -
J: TRBJ1-5

DNA: TGCAGCGCTGGAGGGAGGACTAGCGGGAATAGCTACAATGAGCAGTTCTTC
CDR3: CSAGGRTSGNSYNEQFF
V: TRBV29-1
size: many
D: TRBD2
J: TRBJ2-1

DNA: TGTGCCAGCCATGGGCTGGGGGAGGTTAAAAACATTCAGTACTTC
CDR3: CASHGLGEVKNIQYF
V: TRBV27
size: few
D: -
J: TRBJ2-4

DNA: TGCAGCGTTCTCATACTAGCGGGGGCCGAGCAGTACTTC
CDR3: CSVLILAGAEQYF
V: TRBV29-1
size: -
D: TRBD2
J: TRBJ2-7

DNA: TGCAGTGCTCCCCCGGGGACTAGCGGAATCACAGATACGCAGTATTTT
CDR3: CSAPPGTSGITDTQYF
V: TRBV20-1
size: few
D: TRBD2
J: TRBJ2-3

DNA: TGTGCCAGCAGCCGGACGGGCTACGAGCAGTACTTC
CDR3: CASSRTGYEQYF
V: TRBV7-9
size: -
D: -
J: TRBJ2-7

DNA: TGCAGCGCCGACAGTCCCACTGAAGCTTTCTTT
CDR3: CSADSPTEAFF
V: TRBV29-1
size: few
D: -
J: TRBJ1-1

DNA: TGTGCCAGCAGTGAACCACCACCCCTCCACTTT
CDR3: CASSEPPPLHF
V: TRBV2
size: -
D: -
J: TRBJ1-6

DNA: TGCGCCAGCAGCTTTGTTAGAAATGAGCAGTTCTTC
CDR3: CASSFVRNEQFF
V: TRBV5-1
size: -
D: -
J: TRBJ2-1

DNA: TGCGCCAGCAGCGAACTAGCGGGGACCTCCTACGAGCAGTACTTC
CDR3: CASSELAGTSYEQYF
V: TRBV5-1
size: few
D: TRBD2
J: TRBJ2-7

DNA: TGTGCCAGCAGCTTAGAAGTTGAAGCTTTCTTT
CDR3: CASSLEVEAFF
V: TRBV11-2
size: many
D: -
J: TRBJ1-1

DNA: TGTGCCAGCAGTTTACGGAGCCGAACGAACACCGGGGAGCTGTTTTTT
CDR3: CASSLRSRTNTGELFF
V: TRBV27
size: -
D: -
J: TRBJ2-2

DNA: TGCAGCGTGGCGGACAGGGGTTATGGCTACACCTTC
CDR3: CSVADRGYGYTF
V: TRBV29-1
size: -
D: TRBD1
J: TRBJ1-2

DNA: TGTGCCTGGAGTGTGGACAGGTTCTATGGCTACACCTTC
CDR3: CAWSVDRFYGYTF
V: TRBV30
size: -
D: TRBD1
J: TRBJ1-2

DNA: TGTGCCATCAGTGAGTCGGATAGGACAGGGGGCTTCTATGGCTACACCTTC
CDR3: CAISESDRTGGFYGYTF
V: TRBV10-3
size: many
D: TRBD1
J: TRBJ1-2

DNA: TGTGCCAGCAGCCAACAGGGGTCTAACTATGGCTACACCTTC
CDR3: CASSQQGSNYGYTF
V: TRBV7-9
size: few
D: TRBD1
J: TRBJ1-2

DNA: TGTGCCAGCAGCCAAGACCCGTGGGGGGATACGCAGTATTTT
CDR3: CASSQDPWGDTQYF
V: TRBV3-1
size: -
D: -
J: TRBJ2-3

DNA: TGTGCCAGCAGTCCCGGGACAGGGATGGGAGGAAACACCATATATTTT
CDR3: CASSPGTGMGGNTIYF
V: TRBV12-3/TRBV12-4
size: -
D: TRBD1
J: TRBJ1-3

DNA: TGTGCCAGCAGCTTAGATACAGGGATGGTGACTAGGACTGAAGCTTTCTTT
CDR3: CASSLDTGMVTRTEAFF
V: TRBV7-2
size: few
D: -
J: TRBJ1-1

DNA: TGCAGTGCTAGAGTTAGGAACGAGCAGTACTTC
CDR3: CSARVRNEQYF
V: TRBV20-1
size: few
D: -
J: TRBJ2-7

DNA: TGCGCCAGCAGGACTAGCGGGGAATTCAATGAGCAGTTCTTC
CDR3: CASRTSGEFNEQFF
V: TRBV5-1
size: -
D: TRBD2
J: TRBJ2-1

DNA: TGTGCCAGCAGTTATATTGGAGGGTTAGGGACTGAAGCTTTCTTT
CDR3: CASSYIGGLGTEAFF
V: TRBV2
size: -
D: -
J: TRBJ1-1

DNA: TGTGCCAGCAGCACGGGACTCGAAGAGACCCAGTACTTC
CDR3: CASSTGLEETQYF
V: TRBV7-9
size: many
D: -
J: TRBJ2-5

DNA: TGCAGCGTTAAAGCCCCTCTAGCGGGGGGACCGAACACCGGGGAGCTGTTTTTT
CDR3: CSVKAPLAGGPNTGELFF
V: TRBV29-1
size: few
D: TRBD2
J: TRBJ2-2

DNA: TGTGCCAGCAGCTTGGTGGGGGATTCCTACGAGCAGTACTTC
CDR3: CASSLVGDSYEQYF
V: TRBV5-4
size: few
D: -
J: TRBJ2-7

DNA: TGTGCCAGCATTTGGGGAGACCTTGGAAACACCATATATTTT
CDR3: CASIWGDLGNTIYF
V: TRBV2
size: many
D: -
J: TRBJ1-3

DNA: TGTGCCAGCAGCCCCCCCGTCTCCTACGAGCAGTACTTC
CDR3: CASSPPVSYEQYF
V: TRBV7-2
size: few
D: -
J: TRBJ2-7

DNA: TGTGCCAGCAGTCAACGACCCACCGAGCAGTACTTC
CDR3: CASSQRPTEQYF
V: TRBV6-2/TRBV6-3
size: -
D: -
J: TRBJ2-7

DNA: TGCAGCGCCGCGGTAGGTCGCGACTATGGCTACACCTTC
CDR3: CSAAVGRDYGYTF
V: TRBV29-1
size: many
D: -
J: TRBJ1-2

DNA: TGTGCCAGCAGCGTCACTAGCGGGGTCGTTGGCGGGGAGCTGTTTTTT
CDR3: CASSVTSGVVGGELFF
V: TRBV9
size: many
D: TRBD2
J: TRBJ2-2

DNA: TGTGCCAGCAGTGTGAAGACAGGGGCCGGGGAGCTGTTTTTT
CDR3: CASSVKTGAGELFF
V: TRBV2
size: many
D: TRBD1
J: TRBJ2-2

DNA: TGTGCCAGCAGCTTAAATGCTGGGACCGCCTACGAGCAGTACTTC
CDR3: CASSLNAGTAYEQYF
V: TRBV7-6
size: many
D: -
J: TRBJ2-7

DNA: TGTGCCAGCAGCCGTCCTCAGGGGACGGACTATGGCTACACCTTC
CDR3: CASSRPQGTDYGYTF
V: TRBV7-9
size: once
D: -
J: TRBJ1-2

DNA: TGCGCCAGCAGCTTGGAGGTCGGAGAAAAACTGTTTTTT
CDR3: CASSLEVGEKLFF
V: TRBV5-1
size: -
D: -
J: TRBJ1-4

DNA: TGTGCCAGCAGCCCCCTAGGGACAGCTACCGGGGAGCTGTTTTTT
CDR3: CASSPLGTATGELFF
V: TRBV9
size: -
D: TRBD1
J: TRBJ2-2

DNA: TGTGCCAGCAGCTTAGTCATGAACACTGAAGCTTTCTTT
CDR3: CASSLVMNTEAFF
V: TRBV11-2
size: few
D: -
J: TRBJ1-1

DNA: TGTGCCAGCAGTATCAGGGGCCGCACCGGGGAGCTGTTTTTT
CDR3: CASSIRGRTGELFF
V: TRBV2
size: few
D: -
J: TRBJ2-2

DNA: TGTGCCAGCAGTTCTCCGGGGAGGCCGACTGAAGCTTTCTTT
CDR3: CASSSPGRPTEAFF
V: TRBV28
size: -
D: -
J: TRBJ1-1

DNA: TGTGCCAGCAGCCCTGAGGTACTCGCCAACGTCCTGACTTTC
CDR3: CASSPEVLANVLTF
V: TRBV6-6
size: -
D: -
J: TRBJ2-6

DNA: TGTGCCAGCGGGGATGGGGGACTAGAGTACCAAGAGACCCAGTACTTC
CDR3: CASGDGGLEYQETQYF
V: TRBV6-2/TRBV6-3
size: -
D: TRBD2
J: TRBJ2-5

DNA: TGTGCCAGCTCACCACTAGCGGGGGGACTCACAGATACGCAGTATTTT
CDR3: CASSPLAGGLTDTQYF
V: TRBV18
size: many
D: TRBD2
J: TRBJ2-3

DNA: TGTGCCAGCTCACCCGGACAGGGGAACACTGAAGCTTTCTTT
CDR3: CASSPGQGNTEAFF
V: TRBV18
size: -
D: TRBD1
J: TRBJ1-1

DNA: TGTGCCAGCAGCCGGGACAGCCGTAGCAACTATGGCTACACCTTC
CDR3: CASSRDSRSNYGYTF
V: TRBV5-4
size: few
D: TRBD1
J: TRBJ1-2

DNA: TGCGCCAGCAGCCAAGTCGAGTGGTCTCTCACTGAAGCTTTCTTT
CDR3: CASSQVEWSLTEAFF
V: TRBV4-1
size: few
D: -
J: TRBJ1-1

DNA: TGTGCCATCACCCCAGAGGCAAGCCAGTCGAACACTGAAGCTTTCTTT
CDR3: CAITPEASQSNTEAFF
V: TRBV10-3
size: few
D: -
J: TRBJ1-1

DNA: TGCAGTGCGGAGAGGGGTGGGGCCCCTTGGGATTACGAGCAGTACTTC
CDR3: CSAERGGAPWDYEQYF
V: TRBV20-1
size: -
D: -
J: TRBJ2-7

DNA: TGCGCCAGCAGCTCCCGGCCTCTAGGCACAGATACGCAGTATTTT
CDR3: CASSSRPLGTDTQYF
V: TRBV5-1
size: many
D: -
J: TRBJ2-3

DNA: TGCAGCGGGATATCAGGGGGTAGGACTGAAGCTTTCTTT
CDR3: CSGISGGRTEAFF
V: TRBV29-1
size: -
D: TRBD1
J: TRBJ1-1

DNA: TGTGCCAGCAGCTTACGGACAGGCCTCGCGAACACCGGGGAGCTGTTTTTT
CDR3: CASSLRTGLANTGELFF
V: TRBV7-6
size: many
D: TRBD1
J: TRBJ2-2

DNA: TGTGCCAGCAGTCCCCCAGGAAGCGGGGGCTGGGGTGTGACAGATACGCAGTATTTT
CDR3: CASSPPGSGGWGVTDTQYF
V: TRBV28
size: few
D: TRBD2
J: TRBJ2-3

DNA: TGTGCCAGCAGCCAAATAACGACAAGTCAGTACTTC
CDR3: CASSQITTSQYF
V: TRBV3-1
size: many
D: -
J: TRBJ2-5

DNA: TGCAGCGCCCAAAGGGCAGGGAATGGCTACACCTTC
CDR3: CSAQRAGNGYTF
V: TRBV29-1
size: -
D: -
J: TRBJ1-2

DNA: TGTGCCAGCAGCCACGCTATCCTGCGACTGCATAATTCACCCCTCCACTTT
CDR3: CASSHAILRLHNSPLHF
V: TRBV3-1
size: -
D: -
J: TRBJ1-6

DNA: TGTGCCAGCAGCCAAGATCCCCTAGCCAATGAGCAGTTCTTC
CDR3: CASSQDPLANEQFF
V: TRBV3-1
size: -
D: -
J: TRBJ2-1

DNA: TGCAGCGTTGAAATCGGGACTAGCGGGGACAATGAGCAGTTCTTC
CDR3: CSVEIGTSGDNEQFF
V: TRBV29-1
size: many
D: TRBD2
J: TRBJ2-1

DNA: TGCGCCAGCAGCCAATCTGTTCCGCAGCTAGATAGCAATCAGCCCCAGCATTTT
CDR3: CASSQSVPQLDSNQPQHF
V: TRBV4-3
size: -
D: -
J: TRBJ1-5